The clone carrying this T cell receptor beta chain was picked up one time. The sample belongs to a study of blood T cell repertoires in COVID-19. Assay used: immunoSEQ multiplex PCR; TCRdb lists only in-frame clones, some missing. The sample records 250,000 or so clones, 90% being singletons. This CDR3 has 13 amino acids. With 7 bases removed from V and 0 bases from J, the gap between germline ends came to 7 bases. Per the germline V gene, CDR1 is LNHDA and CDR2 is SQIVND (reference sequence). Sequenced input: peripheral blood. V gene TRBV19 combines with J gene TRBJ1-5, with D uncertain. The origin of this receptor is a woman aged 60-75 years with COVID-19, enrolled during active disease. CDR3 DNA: TGTGCCAGTAATCAGGCTAGCAATCAGCCCCAGCATTTT. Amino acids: CASNQASNQPQHF.